This TCR beta chain was identified during a study of cytomegalovirus exposure and HLA in healthy donors (dated by TCRdb to 2016 to 2017). Broadly, across the study: According to a later analysis, the roughly 120 validation repertoires were produced on the same platform as the 666 repertoires of the first cohort. The study aimed to test whether signatures of past pathogen exposure could be identified by cataloging public T cell receptors. Besides the first cohort of 500 to 700 subjects, a separate validation cohort made up of 120 different subjects was used. The study combined high-throughput TCR immunosequencing, statistical association of individual TCRs with disease status, and machine learning to predict cytomegalovirus infection status. Overall study results and their limits: Most TCR sequences were observed very rarely across donors, whereas some public TCRs were present in many individuals. A few of the identified cytomegalovirus-associated TCR beta chains were confirmed in vitro to be specific for cytomegalovirus antigens. A later analysis lacked HLA typing for the validation cohort, so it scored co-occurrence in that cohort across all 110 or so repertoires. A later analysis found that TCRs clustered in the first cohort also tended to co-occur in the 95 to 150 validation repertoires, with approximately 93% of cluster scores above 0. The study gave a list of more than 150 TCR beta chains associated with cytomegalovirus. According to the authors, the approach could potentially be generalized to other disease states and immunological phenotypes. The classifier was reported to diagnose cytomegalovirus status with high specificity and sensitivity in both the original cohort and the validation cohort.

Counted from cysteine to phenylalanine, this CDR3 has 16 amino acids. The kept DNA is CDR3 alone, 48 bases in frame from the first base. V is cut by 2 bases and J by 2 bases, and the space between the germline ends is 16 bases. Reading the germline V gene (reference sequence) gives CDR1 MNHEY and CDR2 SMNVEV. Details on this clone: It lacks a known antigen. No much larger clonotype is one base removed from it; base qualities were not supplied.

Donors formed part of the validation cohort, which comprised over a hundred subjects and was distinct from the first cohort of under 850 subjects. Receptor amplification or capture employed the immunoSEQ multiplex PCR assay. Regarding the original processing steps: To diagnose cytomegalovirus status from the catalog of TCR beta chain sequences, a statistical classification framework was built. The source is immuneACCESS, and TCRdb retained only in-frame sequences with V and J called. Part of the clones is not carried over; for the studies checked, unresolved V genes explain less than half of this, and the remainder is unexplained. V and J calls and clone size follow that table, whereas D and trimming were derived from the DNA. In all, the sample holds roughly 59,000 clones, and 85% to 95% of those were seen once. The ten largest clones represent 7% of the sample.

The sequence links TRBV27 to TRBJ2-7; 6 matching bases give a weak D call of TRBD2. This receptor was obtained from a woman between 18 and 29 years old in good health and CMV-seropositive. Sequencing was performed on PBMCs. The CDR3 region reads CASSLRQSGAAYEQYF. The bases are TGTGCCAGCAGTTTACGACAGTCGGGAGCGGCCTACGAGCAGTACTTC.